This TCR beta chain is drawn from a study of T cell changes during pregnancy in multiple sclerosis (dated by TCRdb to the late 2010s). About the study as a whole: The study looked at changes in the T cell repertoire across pregnancy in women with multiple sclerosis.

Library preparation used the immunoSEQ multiplex PCR assay. TCRdb mirrors the immuneACCESS table, restricted to in-frame sequences. Some clones are absent from its copies; in checked studies, under half trace to an unresolved V gene, and the reason for the others is unknown. Recorded for this sample are about 46,000 clones; roughly 93% of them occurred a single time. More than 4% of the sample lies in the top ten. As concerns this clone: The clone's antigen remains unknown. No per-base quality is available; no much larger clone lies one base away.

V is trimmed back by 1 base and J by 4 bases, and the junction contains 4 bases that no gene match accounts for. Looking up the germline V gene yields CDR1 LGHNA and CDR2 YNFKEQ. Including cysteine and phenylalanine, the CDR3 has 15 amino acids. Only CDR3 DNA remains: 45 bases, in frame from the first base. The clonotype originates from a female donor with multiple sclerosis, enrolled in a pregnancy study. The sample consisted of CD8+ T cells from peripheral blood mononuclear cells, taken in the first trimester of pregnancy. The sequence is built from TRBV4-2 and TRBJ1-2, and TRBD1 aligns with 9 junction nucleotides. This receptor carries the CDR3 CASSQVGQGIYGYTF. The DNA sequence is TGTGCCAGCAGCCAAGTGGGACAGGGAATCTATGGCTACACCTTC.